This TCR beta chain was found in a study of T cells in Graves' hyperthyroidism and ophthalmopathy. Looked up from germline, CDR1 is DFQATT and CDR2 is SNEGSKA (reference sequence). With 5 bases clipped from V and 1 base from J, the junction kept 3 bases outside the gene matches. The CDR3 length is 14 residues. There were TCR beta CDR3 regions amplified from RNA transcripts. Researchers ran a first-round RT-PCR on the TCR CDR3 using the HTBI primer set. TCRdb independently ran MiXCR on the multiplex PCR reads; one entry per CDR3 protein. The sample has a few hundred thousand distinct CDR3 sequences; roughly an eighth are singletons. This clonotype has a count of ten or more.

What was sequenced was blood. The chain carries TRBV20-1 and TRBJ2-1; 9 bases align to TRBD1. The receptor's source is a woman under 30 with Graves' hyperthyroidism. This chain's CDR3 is CSAYRGPSYNEQFF. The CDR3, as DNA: TGCAGTGCTTACAGGGGGCCTTCCTACAATGAGCAGTTCTTC.